This entry concerns a single T cell receptor beta chain. Its antigen specificity is not known. No quality values exist for individual bases; no much larger clone is one base distant. Sequencing relied on an Illumina MiSeq. Unique molecular identifiers were built into the TCR sequencing libraries, which were indexed using TruSeq single indexes. Regarding the original processing steps: With default settings for both tools, TCR reads were mapped and error-corrected using MIGEC v1.2.7 and then analyzed using VDJtools v1.1.7. Shannon-Wiener and inverse Simpson indices were computed in VDJtools to quantify repertoire diversity. A TCRbeta clonotype was considered expanded if the clonotype met a frequency threshold of at least three. Statistical comparisons of TCR diversity between tumor TRM and non-TRM populations used Wilcoxon rank-sum tests across about 11 patients. In TCRdb, the public reads were trimmed at Q25 with fastp and aligned with MiXCR, with productive beta chains retained. One record per CDR3 amino acid sequence lists the most common genes and DNA. The V and J calls were determined by TCRdb, not by the authors. Recorded for this sample are some 300 distinct CDR3 sequences; 20% to 30% of them occurred a single time. Roughly 65% of the sample goes to the ten largest clones.

The data belong to a study of tissue-resident memory T cells in lung cancer (dated by TCRdb to about 2019). Describing the broader study: Paired tumor TRM and tumor non-TRM populations from 10 lung cancer patients were compared using TCR beta-chain sequencing.

The full study reports these points: Compared with tumor non-TRM cells, tumor TRM cells had a significantly more restricted TCR repertoire, reflected in lower Shannon-Wiener and inverse Simpson diversity. On average, expanded clonotypes made up approximately 78% of tumor TRM repertoires, compared with around 52% of tumor non-TRM repertoires.

CD8+ T cells were sorted by CD103 expression on a BD FACSAria-II directly into ice-cold TRIzol LS reagent. Freshly resected lung tumor tissue was collected at the time of surgical resection. Fresh cells were subjected to Fc receptor blocking and were subsequently stained for CD45, CD4, CD3, CD8A and CD103, and DAPI was used for live/dead discrimination. Total RNA was purified from sorted CD103+ and CD103- CD8+ T cells using a miRNeasy kit. CD103 expression was used to sort tumor-infiltrating CD8+ cytotoxic T cells, separating tissue-resident memory (TRM) cells from non-TRM cells. The donors had treatment-naive lung cancer. Patients with respiratory malignancies who were newly diagnosed and untreated were recruited prospectively after referral. V and J are truncated by 1 base and 3 bases respectively, leaving an intervening sequence of 7 bases. Looking up the germline V gene yields CDR1 SGHAT and CDR2 FQNNGV. Spanning cysteine to phenylalanine, the CDR3 consists of 13 amino acids. Only the CDR3 portion is preserved as DNA: 39 bases, with reading frame beginning at the first base.

This sequence was found in a human donor with treatment-naive lung cancer (subtype not recorded). The chain couples TRBV11-2 to TRBJ2-7, and TRBD2 may be the D gene, going by 6 matching bases. Sequenced sample: CD103- CD8+ T cells from lung tumor tissue. Sample cell subset or site, as interpreted from the label and publication: non-TRM CD8+ CTLs. The DNA reads as follows: TGTGCCAGCAGCTTAGGACTAGACTACGAGCAGTACTTC. It translates as CASSLGLDYEQYF.